These 11 T cell receptor beta chains were sequenced from one sample in a study of T cells in Graves' hyperthyroidism and ophthalmopathy. RNA transcripts served as the template for amplifying TCR beta CDR3 regions. Researchers ran a first-round RT-PCR on the TCR CDR3 using the HTBI primer set. TCRdb re-called the multiplex PCR reads through MiXCR, storing one row per CDR3 protein. This table has more than 500,000 distinct CDR3 sequences, around 16% appearing once. Sequencing input: blood. The receptors originated from a woman under 40 with Graves' ophthalmopathy.

This clonotype turned up a few times. The chain couples TRBV9 to TRBJ2-6; D uncertain. Germline CDR1 is SGDLS and CDR2 is YYNGEE. Trimming removed 3 bases at V and 1 base at J, with 8 bases between. The CDR3 sequence is 15 residues long. DNA of the CDR3: TGTGCCAGCAGCGCCCGTGGATCTGGGGCCAACGTCCTGACTTTC. Translated, it gives CASSARGSGANVLTF.

The chain links TRBV9 to TRBJ2-1; D is possibly TRBD1 or TRBD2 (5 bases each). Between the trimmed V and J ends, which lost 2 bases and 8 bases, there was a span of 26 bases. CDR3 size: 18 residues. CDR1 and CDR2 from the germline V gene are SGDLS and YYNGEE. The CDR3 DNA is TGTGCCAGCAGCGTCCCCCCGGGGACGGGATCCCCCGGTTATGAGCAGTTCTTC. Translation gives CASSVPPGTGSPGYEQFF.

This clonotype has just a few counts. The chain carries TRBV2 and TRBJ2-7, with TRBD2 as a possible D gene (5 bases). The germline V gene encodes CDR1 SNHLY and CDR2 FYNNEI. This CDR3 spans 13 amino acids. V was trimmed by 1 base and J by 5 bases, leaving 9 bases between them. In nucleotides, the CDR3 is TGTGCCAGCAGTGAAGGTCTAGCTAACGAGCAGTACTTC. It specifies CASSEGLANEQYF.

In this sample, this clonotype turned up many times. The rearrangement joins TRBV11-3 to TRBJ2-1; tentative D call: TRBD2 (6 bases). The CDR3 runs to 15 residues. V was shortened by 1 base and J by 2 bases, with 9 bases between the two germline ends. Germline V gene data show CDR1 as SGHNT and CDR2 as YENEEA. The CDR3 region has the DNA TGTGCCAGCAGCTTAGGGCGGGACGCCTACAATGAGCAGTTCTTC. As protein: CASSLGRDAYNEQFF.

This clonotype has a handful of counts. V is TRBV6-1 and J is TRBJ1-5, with D perhaps matching TRBD1 (5 bases). Between the trimmed V and J ends, which lost 0 bases and 5 bases, there was a span of 11 bases. CDR3 length: 15 amino acids. The germline gives CDR1 MNHNS, CDR2 SASEGT. The CDR3 is CASSEAGGRDQPQHF. CDR3 DNA sequence: TGTGCCAGCAGTGAAGCGGGGGGAAGGGATCAGCCCCAGCATTTT.

The sample holds a few counts of this clonotype. The CDR3, as DNA: TGTGCCAGCAGCCATGGCGGGCCGGCAGCCTACGAGCAGTACTTC. Translating gives CASSHGGPAAYEQYF. The rearrangement joins TRBV7-8 to TRBJ2-7; D may be TRBD2 (5 bases). CDR3 length: 15 residues. Germline CDR1 reads SGHVS; CDR2 reads FQNEAQ. V gave up 5 bases and J gave up 2 bases, with 16 bases separating them. The full variable domain, completed using reference TRBV7-8 and TRBJ2-7, is GAGVSQSPRYKVAKRGQDVALRCDPISGHVSLFWYQQALGQGPEFLTYFQNEAQLDKSGLPSDRFFAERPEGSVSTLKIQRTQQEDSAVYLCASSHGGPAAYEQYFGPGTRLTVT.

This clonotype was recorded a few times. The V call is TRBV19, the J call TRBJ1-5; D is unresolved. The CDR3 has 12 amino acids. CDR1 is LNHDA and CDR2 is SQIVND in the germline V gene (reference sequence). The V gene lost 5 bases and the J gene lost 9 bases, with 11 bases spanning the gap. In nucleotides, the CDR3 is TGTGCCAGTAGTCCTGATGGTGCGCCCCAGCATTTT. It translates to CASSPDGAPQHF. The full variable domain, completed using reference TRBV19 and TRBJ1-5, is DGGITQSPKYLFRKEGQNVTLSCEQNLNHDAMYWYRQDPGQGLRLIYYSQIVNDFQKGDIAEGYSVSREKKESFPLTVTSAQKNPTAFYLCASSPDGAPQHFGDGTRLSIL.

This clonotype was seen at least ten times. The rearrangement links TRBV7-2 to TRBJ2-5; no definite D call. The CDR3 is made up of 13 amino acids. Germline CDR1 and CDR2: SGHTA and FQGNSA. Trimming left V 5 bases short and J 4 bases short, with 11 bases between. CDR3 loop: CASSPRRRETQYF. The CDR3 DNA is TGTGCCAGCAGCCCGCGCCGGCGAGAGACCCAGTACTTC.

This clonotype was counted many times. The chain couples TRBV6-5 to TRBJ1-1; D not certain. V shed 1 base and J shed 1 base, with 10 bases lying between them. Germline V gene sequence: CDR1 MNHEY, CDR2 SVGAGI. CDR3 length: 15 residues. DNA for the CDR3: TGTGCCAGCAGTTACTTCAGACCCCAGAACACTGAAGCTTTCTTT. It codes for CASSYFRPQNTEAFF.

This clonotype was seen more than once but under ten times. The chain joins TRBV27 to TRBJ2-3; D unresolved. Germline V CDR1 and CDR2: MNHEY, SMNVEV (reference sequence). Trimming cost V 5 bases and J 4 bases, with 10 bases left between them. The CDR3 has 13 residues. The DNA for the CDR3 is TGTGCCAGCAGTGTAAGTGGGTCAGATACGCAGTATTTT. Its translation: CASSVSGSDTQYF.

This clonotype was recorded many times. This rearrangement joins TRBV5-1 to TRBJ2-1, with D perhaps TRBD1 (9 bases). CDR3 length: 17 amino acids. Trimming left V 2 bases short and J 8 bases short, with 23 bases between. Germline CDR1 reads SGHRS; CDR2 reads YFSETQ. This CDR3 reads CASSFGGVTGGHDEQFF. CDR3 coding DNA: TGCGCCAGCAGCTTCGGGGGGGTAACAGGGGGCCACGATGAGCAGTTCTTC.